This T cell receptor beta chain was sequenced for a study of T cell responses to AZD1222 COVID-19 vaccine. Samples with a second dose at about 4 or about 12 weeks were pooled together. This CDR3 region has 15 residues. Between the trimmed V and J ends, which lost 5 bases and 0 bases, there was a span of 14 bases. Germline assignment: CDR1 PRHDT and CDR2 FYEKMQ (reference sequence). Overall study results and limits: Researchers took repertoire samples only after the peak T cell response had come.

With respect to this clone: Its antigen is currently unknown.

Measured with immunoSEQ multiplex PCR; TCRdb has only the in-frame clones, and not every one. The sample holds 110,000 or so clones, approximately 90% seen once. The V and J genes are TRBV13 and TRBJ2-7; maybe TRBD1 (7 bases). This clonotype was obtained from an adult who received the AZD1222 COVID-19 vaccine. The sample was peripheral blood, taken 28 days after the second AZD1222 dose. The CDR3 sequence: CASSPGRDSSYEQYF. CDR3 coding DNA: TGTGCCAGCAGCCCAGGGCGGGACAGCTCCTACGAGCAGTACTTC. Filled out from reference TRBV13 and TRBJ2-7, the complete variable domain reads AAGVIQSPRHLIKEKRETATLKCYPIPRHDTVYWYQQGPGQDPQFLISFYEKMQSDKGSIPDRFSAQQFSDYHSELNMSSLELGDSALYFCASSPGRDSSYEQYFGPGTRLTVT.